Shown below are 2 T cell receptor beta chains from a single sample sequenced in a study of OX40 agonist ivuxolimab in advanced cancers. The protocol was immunoSEQ multiplex PCR, while the TCRdb copy is restricted to in-frame clones and leaves out a portion. The sample includes tens of thousands of clones, 70% to 90% of them seen just once. The source material was CD4+ or CD8+ T cells sorted from blood, sampled in a trial of the OX40 agonist ivuxolimab. These receptors were taken from an adult with an advanced solid tumor such as melanoma, head and neck, liver or kidney cancer.

The V call is TRBV7-9, the J call TRBJ2-7, with D unclear. Trimming cost V 5 bases and J 3 bases, with 5 bases left between them. From germline, CDR1 is SEHNR and CDR2 FQNEAQ (reference sequence). The CDR3 consists of 11 residues. The CDR3 DNA reads as TGTGCCAGCAGCCTATTCTACGAGCAGTACTTC. Its protein product is CASSLFYEQYF.

V gene TRBV9 combines with J gene TRBJ1-3, with D hard to call. Trimming cost V 2 bases and J 6 bases, with 15 bases left between them. Per germline, CDR1 SGDLS and CDR2 YYNGEE. The CDR3 sequence is 15 residues long. The DNA for the CDR3 is TGTGCCAGCAGCGTGACCCCGGGAGCCCAAAACACCATATATTTT. This gives the protein CASSVTPGAQNTIYF.